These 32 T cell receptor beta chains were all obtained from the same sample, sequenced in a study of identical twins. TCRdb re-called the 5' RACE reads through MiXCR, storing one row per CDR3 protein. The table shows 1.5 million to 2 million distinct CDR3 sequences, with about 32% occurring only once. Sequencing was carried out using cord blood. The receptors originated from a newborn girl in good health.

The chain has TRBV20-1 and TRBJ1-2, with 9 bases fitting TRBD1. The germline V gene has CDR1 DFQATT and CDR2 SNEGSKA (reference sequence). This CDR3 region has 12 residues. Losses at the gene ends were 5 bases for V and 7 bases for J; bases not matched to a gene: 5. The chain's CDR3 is CSALGQGGGYTF. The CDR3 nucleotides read TGCAGTGCTTTGGGACAGGGAGGTGGCTACACCTTC.

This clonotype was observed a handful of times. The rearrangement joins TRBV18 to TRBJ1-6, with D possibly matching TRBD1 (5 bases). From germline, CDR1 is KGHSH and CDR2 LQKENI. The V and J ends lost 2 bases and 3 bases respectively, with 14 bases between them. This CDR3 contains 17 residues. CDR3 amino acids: CASSPEFREFYNSPLHF. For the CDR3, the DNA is TGTGCCAGCTCACCAGAATTCAGGGAATTCTATAATTCACCCCTCCACTTT.

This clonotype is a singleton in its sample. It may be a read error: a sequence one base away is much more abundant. CDR3 loop: CSVPIRHKSSYGQYF. CDR3 bases: TGCAGCGTTCCCATCCGGCACAAGAGCTCCTACGGGCAGTACTTC. J is TRBJ2-7 and V is TRBV29-1, with no clear D. The CDR3 extends over 15 amino acids. Germline CDR1 and CDR2: SQVTM and ANQGSEA.

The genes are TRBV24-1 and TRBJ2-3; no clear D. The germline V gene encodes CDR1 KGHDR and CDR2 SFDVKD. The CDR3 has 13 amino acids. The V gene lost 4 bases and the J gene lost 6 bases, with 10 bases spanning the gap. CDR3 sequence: CATSDPQWDTQYF. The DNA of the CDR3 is TGTGCCACCAGTGACCCTCAGTGGGATACGCAGTATTTT.

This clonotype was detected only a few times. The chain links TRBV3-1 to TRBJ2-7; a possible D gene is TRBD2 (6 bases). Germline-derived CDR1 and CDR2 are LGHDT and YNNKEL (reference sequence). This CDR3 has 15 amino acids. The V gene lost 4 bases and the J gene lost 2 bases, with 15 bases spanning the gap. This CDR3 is CASSPWRTTPYEQYF. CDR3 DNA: TGTGCCAGCAGCCCGTGGAGGACTACACCCTACGAGCAGTACTTC.

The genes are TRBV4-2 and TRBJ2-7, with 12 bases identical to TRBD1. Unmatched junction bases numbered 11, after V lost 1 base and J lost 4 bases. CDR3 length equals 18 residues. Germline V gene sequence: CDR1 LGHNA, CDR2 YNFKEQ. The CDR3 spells CASSQGVPPGQGAYEQYF. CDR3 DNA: TGTGCCAGCAGCCAAGGGGTTCCACCGGGACAGGGGGCGTACGAGCAGTACTTC.

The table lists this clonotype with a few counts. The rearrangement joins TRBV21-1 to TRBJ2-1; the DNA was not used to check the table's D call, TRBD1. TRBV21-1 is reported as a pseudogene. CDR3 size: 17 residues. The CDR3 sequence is CASSKTGARGSYNEQFF. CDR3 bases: TGTGCCAGCAGCAAAACAGGGGCCCGGGGCTCCTACAATGAGCAGTTCTTC.

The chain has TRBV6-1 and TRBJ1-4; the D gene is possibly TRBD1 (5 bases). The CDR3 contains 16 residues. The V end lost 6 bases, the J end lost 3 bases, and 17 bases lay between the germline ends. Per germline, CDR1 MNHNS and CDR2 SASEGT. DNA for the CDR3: TGTGCCAGCAGAACGGGCAGGGAAGGAGCTAATGAAAAACTGTTTTTT. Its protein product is CASRTGREGANEKLFF.

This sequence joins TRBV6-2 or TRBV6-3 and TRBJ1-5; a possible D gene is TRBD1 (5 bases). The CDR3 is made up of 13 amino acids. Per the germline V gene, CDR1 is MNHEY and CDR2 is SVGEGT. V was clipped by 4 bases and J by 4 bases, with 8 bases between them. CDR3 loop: CASSWTINQPQHF. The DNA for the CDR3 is TGTGCCAGCAGTTGGACAATTAATCAGCCCCAGCATTTT.

The CDR3 spells CASNQGGHTEAFF. In nucleotides, the CDR3 is TGCGCCAGCAATCAAGGGGGGCACACTGAAGCTTTCTTT. V usage is TRBV5-1 and J usage is TRBJ1-1; a weak D match, TRBD1 (6 bases). V lost 6 bases, J lost 3 bases, and 12 bases lay in between. The germline CDR1 and CDR2 sequences are SGHRS and YFSETQ. There are 13 residues in the CDR3.

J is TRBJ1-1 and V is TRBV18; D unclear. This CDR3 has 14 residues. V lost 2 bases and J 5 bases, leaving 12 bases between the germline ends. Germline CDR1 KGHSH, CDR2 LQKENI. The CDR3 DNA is TGTGCCAGCTCACCAGGTGAGGGAAGGACTGAAGCTTTCTTT. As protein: CASSPGEGRTEAFF.

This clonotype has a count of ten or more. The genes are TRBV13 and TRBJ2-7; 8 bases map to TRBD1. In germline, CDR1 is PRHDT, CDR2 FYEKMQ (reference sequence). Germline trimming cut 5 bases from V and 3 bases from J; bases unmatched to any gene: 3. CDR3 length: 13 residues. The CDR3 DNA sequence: TGTGCCAGCAGCCGGACAGGGATCTACGAGCAGTACTTC. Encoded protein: CASSRTGIYEQYF.

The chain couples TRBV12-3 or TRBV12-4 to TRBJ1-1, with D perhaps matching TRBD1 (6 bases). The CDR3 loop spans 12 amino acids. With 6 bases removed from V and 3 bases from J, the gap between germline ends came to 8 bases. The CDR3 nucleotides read TGTGCCAGCAGCCGGACAGACACTGAAGCTTTCTTT. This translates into CASSRTDTEAFF.

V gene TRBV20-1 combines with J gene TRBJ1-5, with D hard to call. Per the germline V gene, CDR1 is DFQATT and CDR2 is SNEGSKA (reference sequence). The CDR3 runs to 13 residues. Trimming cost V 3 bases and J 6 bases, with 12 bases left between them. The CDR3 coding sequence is TGCAGTGCTAGCCTCTTGGGTGGTCAGCCCCAGCATTTT. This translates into CSASLLGGQPQHF.

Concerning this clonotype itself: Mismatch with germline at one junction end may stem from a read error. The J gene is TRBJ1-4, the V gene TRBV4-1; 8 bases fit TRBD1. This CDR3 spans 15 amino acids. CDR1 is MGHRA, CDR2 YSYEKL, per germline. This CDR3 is CASRMTGAGNEKLFF. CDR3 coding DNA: TGTGCCAGCAGAATGACAGGGGCGGGTAATGAAAAACTGTTTTTT.

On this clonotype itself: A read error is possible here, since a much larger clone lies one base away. CDR3 loop: CSVVRQNQETQFF. In DNA form, the CDR3 reads TGCAGCGTTGTCCGACAAAACCAAGAGACCCAGTTCTTC. The V and J genes are TRBV29-1 and TRBJ2-1; D is ambiguous. This CDR3 has 13 amino acids. V lost 4 bases, J lost 13 bases, and 20 bases lay in between. CDR1 and CDR2 (germline): SQVTM, ANQGSEA.

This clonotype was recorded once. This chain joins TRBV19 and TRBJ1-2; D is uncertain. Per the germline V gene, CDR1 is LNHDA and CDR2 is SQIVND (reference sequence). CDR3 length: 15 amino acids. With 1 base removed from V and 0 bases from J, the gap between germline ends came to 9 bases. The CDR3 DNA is TGTGCCAGTAGTATAGTGCGGGATTCTAACTATGGCTACACCTTC. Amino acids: CASSIVRDSNYGYTF.

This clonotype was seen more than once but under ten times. CDR3 bases: TGTGCCAGCAGTTGGACAGTCCAGGGCGAGCAGTACTTC. It specifies CASSWTVQGEQYF. This rearrangement joins TRBV28 to TRBJ2-5; weak D call: TRBD1 (6 bases). The J call may be faulty, since TRBJ2-7 better matches the DNA end. Germline CDR1 is MDHEN and CDR2 is SYDVKM. This CDR3 comprises 13 residues.

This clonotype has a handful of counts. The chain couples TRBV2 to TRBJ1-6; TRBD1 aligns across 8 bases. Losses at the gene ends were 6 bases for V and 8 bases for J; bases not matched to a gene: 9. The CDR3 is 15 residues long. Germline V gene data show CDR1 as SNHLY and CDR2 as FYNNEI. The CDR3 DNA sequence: TGTGCCAGCAGCGGGCAGGGGGCTAGTTATTCACCCCTCCACTTT. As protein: CASSGQGASYSPLHF.

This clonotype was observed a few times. The CDR3 region is CASSLALTGANVLTF. The CDR3 coding sequence is TGCGCCAGCAGCTTAGCTCTCACTGGGGCCAACGTCCTGACTTTC. The chain uses TRBV5-1 and TRBJ2-6; the D is unclear. The V end was cut by 2 bases, the J end by 2 bases, with 8 bases between. This CDR3 is 15 amino acids long. Germline V gene lookup returns CDR1 SGHRS and CDR2 YFSETQ. Looking up the rest from reference TRBV5-1 and TRBJ2-6 gives the full variable domain: KAGVTQTPRYLIKTRGQQVTLSCSPISGHRSVSWYQQTPGQGLQFLFEYFSETQRNKGNFPGRFSGRQFSNSRSEMNVSTLELGDSALYLCASSLALTGANVLTFGAGSRLTVL.

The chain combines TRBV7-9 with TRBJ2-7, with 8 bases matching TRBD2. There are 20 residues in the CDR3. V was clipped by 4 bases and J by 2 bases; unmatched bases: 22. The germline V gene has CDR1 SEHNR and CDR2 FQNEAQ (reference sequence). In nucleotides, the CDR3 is TGTGCCAGCAGCTCCGGCCGAGTCGGGACTAGAACAGACGGGACCTACGAGCAGTACTTC. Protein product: CASSSGRVGTRTDGTYEQYF.

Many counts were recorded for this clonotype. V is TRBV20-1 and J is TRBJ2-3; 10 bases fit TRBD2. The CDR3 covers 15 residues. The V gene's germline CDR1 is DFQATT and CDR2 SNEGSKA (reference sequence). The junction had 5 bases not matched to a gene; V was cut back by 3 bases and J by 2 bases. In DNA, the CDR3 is TGCAGTGCTAGTTGGACTAGCGGCTCCACAGATACGCAGTATTTT. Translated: CSASWTSGSTDTQYF.

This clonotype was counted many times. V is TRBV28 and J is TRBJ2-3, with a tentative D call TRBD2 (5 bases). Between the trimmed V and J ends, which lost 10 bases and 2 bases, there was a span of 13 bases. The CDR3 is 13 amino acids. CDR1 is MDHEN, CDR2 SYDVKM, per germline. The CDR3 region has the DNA TGTGCCACCGTTGCGGGCCTCACAGATACGCAGTATTTT. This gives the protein CATVAGLTDTQYF.

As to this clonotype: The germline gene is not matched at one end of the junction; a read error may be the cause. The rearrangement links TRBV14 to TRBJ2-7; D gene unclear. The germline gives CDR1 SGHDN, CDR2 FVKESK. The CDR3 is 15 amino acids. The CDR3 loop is CAGSRNSLTRYEQYF. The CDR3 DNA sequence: TGTGCCGGCAGCCGTAATAGCCTTACAAGATACGAGCAGTACTTC.

In DNA form, the CDR3 reads TGCAGTGTTAGGGACACCAACACTGAAGCTTTCTTT. Residues: CSVRDTNTEAFF. V is TRBV20-1 and J is TRBJ1-1, with D perhaps TRBD1 (6 bases). Per the germline V gene, CDR1 is DFQATT and CDR2 is SNEGSKA (reference sequence). There are 12 residues in the CDR3. V lost 7 bases and J 2 bases, leaving 11 bases between the germline ends.

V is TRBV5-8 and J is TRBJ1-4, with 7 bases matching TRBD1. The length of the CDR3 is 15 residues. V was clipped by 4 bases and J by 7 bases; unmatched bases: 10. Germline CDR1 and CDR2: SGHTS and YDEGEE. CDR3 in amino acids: CASSQGQTLAEKLFF. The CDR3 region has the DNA TGTGCCAGCAGCCAGGGACAGACCTTAGCTGAAAAACTGTTTTTT.

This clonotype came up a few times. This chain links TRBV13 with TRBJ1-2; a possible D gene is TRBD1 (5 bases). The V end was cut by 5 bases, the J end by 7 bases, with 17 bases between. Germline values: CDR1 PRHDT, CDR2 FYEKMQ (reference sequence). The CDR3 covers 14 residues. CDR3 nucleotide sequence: TGTGCCAGCAGCCCTAGACGGTGGAGGGGTGGCTACACCTTC. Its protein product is CASSPRRWRGGYTF.

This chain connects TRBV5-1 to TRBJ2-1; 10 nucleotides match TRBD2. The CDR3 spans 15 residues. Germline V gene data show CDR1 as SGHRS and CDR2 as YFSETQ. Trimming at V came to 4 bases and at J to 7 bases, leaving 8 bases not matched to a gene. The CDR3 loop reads CASSVDPGLANEQFF. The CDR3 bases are TGCGCCAGCAGCGTAGATCCGGGACTAGCGAATGAGCAGTTCTTC.

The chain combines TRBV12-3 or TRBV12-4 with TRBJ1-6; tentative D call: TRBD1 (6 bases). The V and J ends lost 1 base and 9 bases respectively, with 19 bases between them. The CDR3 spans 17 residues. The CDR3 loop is CASSLDWGPGGGSPLHF. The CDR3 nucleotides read TGTGCCAGCAGTTTAGATTGGGGGCCGGGTGGTGGTTCACCCCTCCACTTT.

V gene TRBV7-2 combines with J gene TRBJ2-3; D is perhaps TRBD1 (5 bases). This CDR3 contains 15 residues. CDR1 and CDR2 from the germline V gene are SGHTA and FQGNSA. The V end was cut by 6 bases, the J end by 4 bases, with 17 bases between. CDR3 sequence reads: CASSFRVGAADTQYF. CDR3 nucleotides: TGTGCCAGCAGTTTTAGGGTAGGGGCCGCAGATACGCAGTATTTT.

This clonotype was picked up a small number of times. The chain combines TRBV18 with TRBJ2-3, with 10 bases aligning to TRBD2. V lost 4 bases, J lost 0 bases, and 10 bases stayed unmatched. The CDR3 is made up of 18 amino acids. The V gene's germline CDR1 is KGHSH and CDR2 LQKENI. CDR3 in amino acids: CASSRTAISGGSTDTQYF. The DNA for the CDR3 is TGTGCCAGCTCACGAACCGCAATTAGCGGGGGGAGCACAGATACGCAGTATTTT. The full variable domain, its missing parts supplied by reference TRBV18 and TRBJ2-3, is NAGVMQNPRHLVRRRGQEARLRCSPMKGHSHVYWYRQLPEEGLKFMVYLQKENIIDESGMPKERFSAEFPKEGPSILRIQQVVRGDSAAYFCASSRTAISGGSTDTQYFGPGTRLTVL.

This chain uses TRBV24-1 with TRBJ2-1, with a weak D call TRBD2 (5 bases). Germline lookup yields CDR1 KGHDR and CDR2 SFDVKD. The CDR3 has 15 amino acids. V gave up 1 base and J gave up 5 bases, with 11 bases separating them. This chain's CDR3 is CATSDFSGLNNEQFF. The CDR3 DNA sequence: TGTGCCACCAGTGATTTTTCGGGATTAAACAATGAGCAGTTCTTC.